A single T cell receptor (beta chain) is shown here with its context. Its antigen specificity is not known. Qualities for individual bases were not recorded, and no much larger clone is one base off. This entry is derived from a study of cytomegalovirus exposure and HLA in healthy donors (dated by TCRdb to 2016 to 2017). A note on the overall study: According to an earlier analysis of 587 of the donors, some 180 million T cells yielded over 90 million unique TCR beta sequences and about 280 Gb of sequence data. High-throughput TCR immunosequencing, statistical association of individual TCRs with disease status, and machine learning were combined to predict cytomegalovirus infection status. Every repertoire in the discovery cohort had been generated on one and the same sequencing platform. On average, around 240,000 unique TCR beta nucleotide sequences were sequenced per donor among a few hundred genotyped donors of the cohort, with approximately 18% of those sequences being non-productive. Both class I and class II loci were covered by HLA typing, at four-digit resolution. Besides the first cohort of more than 650 subjects, a separate validation cohort made up of 95 to 150 different subjects was used. The genetic ancestry cluster associated with self-reported Caucasian donors included 80% to 90% of the roughly 380 genotyped donors. Roughly 320 gigabases of sequencing data and 70 million to 95 million unique TCR sequences made up an early release that covered 500 to 650 HLA-typed donors. Donor age, sex, ethnicity and CMV serostatus were compiled together with the repertoire data. Rather than drawing on any new phenotypic data, the later analysis identified candidate immune exposures from TCR beta sequences and the way those sequences occurred across donors. Roughly 5 DR-DQ haplotypes were handled as single units for association and clustering because linkage in the cohort was strong. The study profiled the T cell repertoires of hundreds of subjects by immunosequencing and related them to cytomegalovirus serostatus. Typing coverage varied by locus: roughly 629-630 donors for A, B, C, DRB1 and DQB1; more than 500 for DQA1; approximately 610 for DPA1; roughly 470 for DPB1. In an earlier analysis of 587 of the donors, high-throughput TCR beta sequencing was used to judge whether each TCR beta V gene segment behaved as functional or pseudogenic. The study aimed to test whether cataloging public T cell receptors could reveal signatures of past pathogen exposure. Genome-wide SNP genotypes for about 60% of the roughly 700 donors were used in a later genetic analysis, which treated that subset as a discovery cohort. In a later analysis, previously published TCR beta repertoires from 666 donors were re-analyzed and high-resolution HLA genotyping was added so that TCR occurrence patterns could be studied. Results the study describes overall, beyond this receptor: The cohort was sequenced for TCR beta chains only, and without alpha or paired-chain data the features that could be detected were limited. HLA typing was unavailable for some donors at each locus, so association tests used only the typed subset. Roughly uniform sequencing depth across donors was assumed in presence/absence analyses, although this assumption may not hold. For the cohort, immune exposure information was limited to CMV serostatus. About 17 rarely observed V segments, including chromosome 9 orphons, were excluded from the earlier analysis of approximately 500 of the donors because counts were too low. It was suggested by the authors that the approach could potentially be generalized to other disease states and immunological phenotypes. Linkage disequilibrium might explain the correlated functional status among segregating V segments, but an unknown experimental factor could not be ruled out. Cytomegalovirus status was reported to be diagnosed by the classifier with high specificity and sensitivity in both the original and validation cohorts. Most TCR sequences were seen in very few donors, while some public TCRs were found in many individuals. Compared with the 666-donor mean, donors in an Asian-associated ancestry cluster had fewer N-insertions in productive TCRs, according to a later genetic analysis. A few of the identified cytomegalovirus-associated TCR beta chains were confirmed in vitro to be specific for cytomegalovirus antigens. In the study, 150 to 200 TCR beta chains were listed as associated with cytomegalovirus. A further reported finding was that TCR beta sequences accurately predicted the HLA-A and HLA-B alleles for most subjects in the first cohort. In a later analysis, around 15,000 TCR beta sequences were associated with specific HLA alleles at a false discovery rate of 0.05. In an earlier analysis of fewer than 700 of the donors, most TCR beta V segments appeared in productive rearrangements about 87% or about 30% of the time, broadly matching IMGT annotations. A cluster of highly shared sequence variants was judged likely to be a technical artifact of the sequencing pipeline. According to a later analysis, most CMV-associated TCR beta chains appeared to be HLA-restricted, and the HLA associations seemed to be driven largely by CMV exposure. Compared with equally common non-associated chains, HLA-associated TCR beta chains in a later analysis were more clonally expanded and had lower generation probabilities. Several of the top co-occurrence clusters appeared to be linked to parvovirus B19, influenza, CMV and Epstein-Barr virus, according to a later analysis. When HLA alleles, especially DR and DQ, strongly co-occurred, TCR associations were difficult to assign to individual alleles. A later analysis found that TCR association rates varied across HLA loci, with DRB1 alleles showing the most associated TCRs and HLA-C alleles the fewest. A later genetic analysis associated a missense DCLRE1C variant with V-gene and J-gene trimming of TCR beta chains, and an independent cohort replicated the association. The 87-base-pair reads could not distinguish some IMGT-functional V segments, including TRBV6-2 and TRBV6-3, so those segments were excluded.

V is reduced by 1 base and J by 3 bases, leaving a spacing of 7 bases between them. The CDR3 spans 13 residues, from the cysteine through the phenylalanine. Solely the CDR3 DNA is kept, with 39 bases framed from the first base. The germline V gene (reference sequence) yields SGHKS for CDR1 and YYEKEE for CDR2. The cohort was made up of 666 healthy bone marrow donors. Cohort members were all nominally healthy when sampled, although unrecorded immune exposures were likely present. The donor was CMV seropositive and was included in the group of 290 or so seropositive cohort members. A peripheral blood sample was provided by each donor, and peripheral blood mononuclear cells were used for TCR beta sequencing. The Qiagen DNeasy Blood Extraction Kit was used to extract genomic DNA from the blood cell samples. To prepare the library, the immunoSEQ multiplex PCR assay was applied. A mixture of 60 forward primers for TCR Vbeta segments and 13 reverse primers for TCR Jbeta segments was used in the multiplex PCR. A multiplex PCR assay on genomic DNA amplified the CDR3 region of rearranged TCR beta genes. The Illumina HiSeq System was used to sequence the amplified TCR beta libraries as 87-base-pair reads. Regarding the original processing steps: A later analysis counted some 74 million unique TCR beta chains across the 666 repertoires, and roughly 10 million of these chains were shared by at least two donors. Raw reads were error-corrected and collapsed into unique sequences by a nearest-neighbor algorithm in which closely related sequences were merged to remove PCR and sequencing errors. Alignment of CDR3 sequences to IMGT reference sequences was used to assign V, D and J gene segments. For a sequence to be retained, a match of at least six nucleotides to both a V gene segment and a J gene segment was required. Rearrangements were called productive when the CDR3 lacked stop codons and stayed in frame with V and J; all others were non-productive. Following IMGT convention, CDR3 was defined as the stretch from the second conserved V-encoded cysteine up to the conserved J-encoded phenylalanine. In an earlier analysis of 500 to 650 of the donors, sequences lacking an unambiguous match to a single V gene segment were excluded. An earlier analysis of 500 to 700 of the donors classified V segments as functional when productive rearrangements were above 56.7% and as segregating when the standard deviation between donors was above 5%. A statistical classification framework was built to diagnose cytomegalovirus status from the catalog of TCR beta chain sequences. A later analysis assigned V and J genes by comparing TCR nucleotide sequences with IMGT/GENE-DB human TR gene sequences. In a later analysis, CDR3 sequences and most-parsimonious VDJ recombination scenarios were assigned using the TCRdist pipeline. In a later analysis, each TCR beta chain was defined by its CDR3 amino acid sequence together with its V-gene family, and reads without a unique V-gene family were excluded. A later analysis removed 450 to 600 highly shared, low-generation-probability nucleotide sequences to deal with suspected cross-contamination and a sequencing artifact. For each public chain, a later analysis derived a clonal expansion index from normalized ranks of inferred template counts within each repertoire. In a later analysis, generation probabilities were computed using a VDJ recombination model fitted to out-of-frame rearrangements, and the results were checked against IGoR. In a later analysis, TCR-TCR, TCR-HLA and TCR-CMV co-occurrence was scored with hypergeometric tests, and a repertoire-size bias correction was applied to TCR pairs. In a later analysis, false discovery rates were estimated by permuting HLA or CMV assignments 20 times. In a later analysis, co-occurring TCRs were grouped using DBSCAN, with TCRdist sequence similarity added in when clustering inside HLA-allele-positive subsets. Co-occurrence clustering excluded repertoires with fewer than 30,000 or more than 120,000 public chains, plus five with anomalous nucleotide sharing. The source is immuneACCESS, and TCRdb retained only in-frame sequences with V and J called. Part of the clones is not carried over; for the studies checked, unresolved V genes explain less than half of this, and the remainder is unexplained. V, J and clone size derive from that table, while D and trimming were established from the DNA sequence. The table for this sample lists 150,000 or so clones; roughly 73% of them were counted only once. The top ten constitute 10% to 12% of the sample.

Rearrangement joined TRBV5-5 to TRBJ2-5; TRBD1 is possibly the D segment (5 matching bases). Sequenced material: PBMCs. The TCR originated in a man aged 18 to 30 in good health and CMV-seropositive. The CDR3 protein sequence reads: CASSLQGEETQYF. Read as DNA, the sequence is TGTGCCAGCAGCTTGCAGGGCGAAGAGACCCAGTACTTC.